The clone carrying this T cell receptor beta chain was seen only a few times. Its antigen is as yet unknown. This sample is drawn from a study of beta chain features in type 1 diabetes. Overall study results and limits: For Type 1 diabetes patients, all four CD4+ subsets carried TCRB CDR3s that were moderately but significantly shorter. For TCRB rearrangement, an influence of HLA type remained unresolved here. Naive, central memory and Treg TCRB repertoires seemed to resemble each other more closely in patients than they did in healthy donors.

The isolated RNA, all of it, was reverse transcribed, so expressed TCRB transcripts were what got sequenced. The protocol was immunoSEQ multiplex PCR, while the TCRdb copy is restricted to in-frame clones and leaves out a portion. The sample holds 240,000 or so clones; just over 20% are singletons and the top ten take about 0.028%. The collection from each donor was one heparinised blood draw averaging about 116 mL. This CDR3 region has 14 residues. V shed 4 bases, J shed 7 bases, and the junction held 4 bases outside the gene matches. The V gene's germline CDR1 is MDHEN and CDR2 SYDVKM. The V call is TRBV28, the J call TRBJ1-6; the match to TRBD1 covers 7 bases. The sequence came from a woman aged 40 to 50 with type 1 diabetes. Specimen: naive CD4+ T cells from blood. In nucleotides, the CDR3 is TGTGCCAGCAGTTACACAGGGGCGAATTCACCCCTCCACTTT. It translates to CASSYTGANSPLHF. Complete variable domain (other parts from reference TRBV28 and TRBJ1-6): DVKVTQSSRYLVKRTGEKVFLECVQDMDHENMFWYRQDPGLGLRLIYFSYDVKMKEKGDIPEGYSVSREKKERFSLILESASTNQTSMYLCASSYTGANSPLHFGNGTRLTVT.